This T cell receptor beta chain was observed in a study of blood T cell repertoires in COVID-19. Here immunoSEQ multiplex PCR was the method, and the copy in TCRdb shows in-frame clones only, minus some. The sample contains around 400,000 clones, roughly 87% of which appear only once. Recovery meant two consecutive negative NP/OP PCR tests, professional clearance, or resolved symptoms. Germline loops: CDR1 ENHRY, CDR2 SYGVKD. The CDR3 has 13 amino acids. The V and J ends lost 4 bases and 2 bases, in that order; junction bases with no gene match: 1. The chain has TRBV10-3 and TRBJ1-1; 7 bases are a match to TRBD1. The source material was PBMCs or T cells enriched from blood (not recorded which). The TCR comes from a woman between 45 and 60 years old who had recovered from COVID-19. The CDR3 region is CAISGDRNTEAFF. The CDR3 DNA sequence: TGTGCCATCAGTGGGGACAGAAACACTGAAGCTTTCTTT.